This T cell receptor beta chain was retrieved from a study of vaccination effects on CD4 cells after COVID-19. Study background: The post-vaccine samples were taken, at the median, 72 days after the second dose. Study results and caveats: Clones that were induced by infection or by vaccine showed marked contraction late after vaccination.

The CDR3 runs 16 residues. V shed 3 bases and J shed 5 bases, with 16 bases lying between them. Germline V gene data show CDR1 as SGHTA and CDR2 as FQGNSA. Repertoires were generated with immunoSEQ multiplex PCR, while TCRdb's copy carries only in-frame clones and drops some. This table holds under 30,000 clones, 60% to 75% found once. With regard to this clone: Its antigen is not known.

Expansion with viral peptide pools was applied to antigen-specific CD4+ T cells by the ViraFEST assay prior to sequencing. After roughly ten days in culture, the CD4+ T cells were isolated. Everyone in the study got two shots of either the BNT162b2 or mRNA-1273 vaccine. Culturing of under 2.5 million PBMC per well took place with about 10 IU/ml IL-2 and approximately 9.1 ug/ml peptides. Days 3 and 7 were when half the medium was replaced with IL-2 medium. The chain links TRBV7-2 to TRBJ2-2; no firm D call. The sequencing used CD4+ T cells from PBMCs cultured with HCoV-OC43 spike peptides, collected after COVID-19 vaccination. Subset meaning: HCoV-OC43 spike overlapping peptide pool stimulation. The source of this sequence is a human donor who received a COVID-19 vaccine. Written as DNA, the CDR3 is TGTGCCAGCAGCTTGACGTGGCAGGTTGGAACCGGGGAGCTGTTTTTT. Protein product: CASSLTWQVGTGELFF.